This T cell receptor (beta chain) was sequenced for a study of blood T cell repertoires in COVID-19 (TCRdb year 2020). With respect to the entire study: Samples covering the acute and convalescent phases of COVID-19 were provided by collaborators in the United States, Italy and Spain. A de-identified subject ID, COVID-19 status, age in years and sex were almost always included in the sample metadata. The dataset comprised deeply sampled blood TCRbeta repertoires from subjects exposed to, actively infected with, or recovered from COVID-19. The material from the prospective study consisted of cDNA or gDNA derived from T cells, B-cell-depleted T cells, or PBMCs. Where available, HLA class I and class II types were taken from metadata supplied by the sample provider and were not determined by assay-based typing. A freely available public database, intended as a resource for researchers studying the immune response to SARS-CoV-2, is where the repertoires were released. Samples came from the ongoing ImmuneRACE study (first 160 participants) plus 1,254 subjects from 6 global collaborators.

A word on this clone: This clone's antigen is unknown. Per-base quality was not reported, and no clone a single base away is much larger than it.

Each collaborating institution followed its own protocols to collect whole blood in K2EDTA tubes. Collaborator samples were shipped for TCRbeta analysis as frozen whole blood, isolated PBMCs, or DNA extracted from either sample type. TCRbeta CDR3 regions were amplified from genomic DNA using the immunoSEQ Assay, a bias-controlled multiplex PCR. Per the original workflow: Within the assay, amplification of reference gene primers was used to estimate how many nucleated cells each sample contained. To quantify the absolute abundance of each unique TCRbeta CDR3 rearrangement, sequence reads were collapsed and filtered. For each sample, productive Simpson clonality was calculated by taking the square root of Simpson's diversity index across productive rearrangements. TCRdb took this table from immuneACCESS and kept in-frame rearrangements with V and J called. Such tables lack part of the clones; where checked against another copy, unresolved V genes explain under half of the gap, and the rest is unexplained. From that table come the V and J calls and clone size; the DNA was used to work out D and trimming. Across this sample there are about 15,000 clones, with about 91% seen only once. Clones ranked in the top ten supply about 8.3% of the sample.

Results and caveats for the whole study, not just this receptor: Clinical and demographic metadata were provided uncurated, with the amount varying by source and participant.

The receptor's source is a human donor in a cohort sampled during active COVID-19. The sequencing sample was made of peripheral blood.

CDR3 protein: CASGGTPYQETQYF. The nucleotide sequence is TGCGCCAGCGGGGGGACTCCGTACCAAGAGACCCAGTACTTC. Recombination linked TRBV10-2 to TRBJ2-5; the D gene is perhaps TRBD2, on 6 matching bases. CDR1 and CDR2 were assigned from the germline V gene as WSHSY and SAAADI. The CDR3 runs 14 amino acids, cysteine and phenylalanine included. The entry retains the CDR3 DNA only, 42 bases that are in frame from base 1. V was cut back by 8 bases and J by 0 bases, leaving a gap of 13 bases between them.